The present T cell receptor (beta chain) was sequenced within a study of shared clonotypes between healthy human individuals. Clones were read by immunoSEQ multiplex PCR, and TCRdb kept only the in-frame ones, dropping some. Among over 2 million clones listed, less than 95% were seen once. CD8 cells regarded as naive lacked CD45RO, were positively chosen for CCR7, and omitted terminally differentiated effector memory CD45RA+ cells. With 4 bases clipped from V and 8 bases from J, the junction kept 6 bases outside the gene matches. The CDR3 runs to 13 residues. The V gene's germline CDR1 is SEHNR and CDR2 FQNEAQ (reference sequence).

The sample consisted of naive CD8+ T cells sorted from blood. The gene calls are TRBV7-9 and TRBJ1-2; 8 positions agree with TRBD1. The TCR was taken from a young man in good health. The CDR3 DNA sequence: TGTGCCAGCAGCTGGGAGACAGGGGAAGGCTACACCTTC. Residues: CASSWETGEGYTF.